There are many counts of the clone carrying this T cell receptor beta chain. Its cognate antigen is unknown. V lost 1 base to trimming and J lost 4 bases; unmatched junction nucleotides: 2. Germline values: CDR1 SGDLS, CDR2 YYNGEE. The CDR3 covers 14 residues. This sample was taken from a study of early T cells in non-severe SARS-CoV-2 infection. Study in general: Whole-blood bulk RNA, unsorted, was sequenced, and chains were unpaired.

Whole-study findings and limits: There was a bias toward anti-spike CD8 responses in VDJdb matching, which missed private and CD4 specificities.

Individual cDNA molecules were tagged with unique molecular identifiers, the study reported. TCRdb re-analysed the 5' RACE reads in MiXCR, keeping a single row per CDR3 protein. The data contain approximately 110,000 distinct CDR3 sequences, around 14% of them singletons. Sequencing used whole blood. This sequence originates from an adult who was a healthcare worker with PCR-confirmed SARS-CoV-2 infection or an uninfected control (not recorded which). The chain joins TRBV9 to TRBJ2-5; 9 nucleotides agree with TRBD1. CDR3 DNA sequence: TGTGCCAGCAGCGTATCGACAGGGGGAGAGACCCAGTACTTC. This codes for CASSVSTGGETQYF. The full variable domain, with the rest looked up from reference TRBV9 and TRBJ2-5, is DSGVTQTPKHLITATGQRVTLRCSPRSGDLSVYWYQQSLDQGLQFLIQYYNGEERAKGNILERFSAQQFPDLHSELNLSSLELGDSALYFCASSVSTGGETQYFGPGTRLLVL.